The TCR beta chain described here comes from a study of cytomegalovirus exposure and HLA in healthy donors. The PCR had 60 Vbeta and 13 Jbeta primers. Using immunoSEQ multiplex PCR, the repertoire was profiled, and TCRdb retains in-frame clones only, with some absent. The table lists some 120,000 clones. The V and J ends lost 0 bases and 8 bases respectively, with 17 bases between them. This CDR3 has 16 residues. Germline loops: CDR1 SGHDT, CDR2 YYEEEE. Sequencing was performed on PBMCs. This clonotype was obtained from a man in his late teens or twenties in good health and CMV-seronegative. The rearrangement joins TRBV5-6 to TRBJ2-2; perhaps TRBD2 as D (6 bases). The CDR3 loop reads CASSLAEQGGSGELFF. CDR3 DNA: TGTGCCAGCAGCTTGGCGGAGCAGGGAGGTTCGGGGGAGCTGTTTTTT.